The T cell receptor beta chain under discussion was sequenced for a study of T cell responses to AZD1222 COVID-19 vaccine. Produced via immunoSEQ multiplex PCR; TCRdb's table is partial and in-frame only. Of 150,000 to 170,000 clones detected, less than 90% appear once; the ten largest clones hold around 3%. For this clone: Its antigen is not known.

Germline trimming cut 9 bases from V and 1 base from J; bases unmatched to any gene: 5. The CDR3 covers 14 residues. Germline values: CDR1 LNHNV, CDR2 YYDKDF (reference sequence). General observations from the study: Donors were chiefly white British, with a greater number of females, and clonal diversity was perhaps underestimated.

The source is an adult in good health. The rearrangement links TRBV15 to TRBJ2-3; 9 bases align to TRBD1. This material consisted of peripheral blood, taken on day 0 of AZD1222 vaccination. The CDR3 sequence: CATGTGRRTDTQYF. The CDR3 DNA sequence: TGTGCCACGGGGACAGGGAGACGCACAGATACGCAGTATTTT.